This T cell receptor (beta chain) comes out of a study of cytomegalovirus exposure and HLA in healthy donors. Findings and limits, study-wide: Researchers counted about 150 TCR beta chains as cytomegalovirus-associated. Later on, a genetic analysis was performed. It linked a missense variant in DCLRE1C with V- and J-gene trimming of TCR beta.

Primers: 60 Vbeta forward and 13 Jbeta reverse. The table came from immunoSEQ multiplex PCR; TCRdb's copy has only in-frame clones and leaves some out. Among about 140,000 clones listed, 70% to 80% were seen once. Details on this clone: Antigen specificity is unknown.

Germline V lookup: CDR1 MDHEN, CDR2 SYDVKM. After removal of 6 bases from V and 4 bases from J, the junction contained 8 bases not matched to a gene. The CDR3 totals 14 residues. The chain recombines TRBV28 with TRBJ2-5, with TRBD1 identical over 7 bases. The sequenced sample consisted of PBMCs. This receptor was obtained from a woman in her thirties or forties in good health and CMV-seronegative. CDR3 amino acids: CASSSRQGGETQYF. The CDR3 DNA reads TGTGCCAGCAGCAGCCGACAGGGCGGAGAGACCCAGTACTTC.